These T cell receptor beta chains were read from a single sample in a study of blood T cell repertoires in COVID-19. Measured with immunoSEQ multiplex PCR; TCRdb has only the in-frame clones, and not every one. The repertoire holds around 150,000 clones, with around 86% as singletons. Sequencing was performed on peripheral blood. These receptors were obtained from a man aged 65 to 79 with acute or convalescent COVID-19. Each CDR3 is given with its conserved first and last residue. The D gene is left open where the match is weak. Size values are once, few and many counts, or a class for expanded clones, and some rows have none.

J: TRBJ1-3; size: NA; V: TRBV14; D: NA; CDR3: CASSSHLRASIYF; DNA: TGTGCCAGCAGCTCCCATCTGAGAGCATCTATATATTTT
J: TRBJ2-5; size: few; V: TRBV12-3/TRBV12-4; D: TRBD2; CDR3: CASSLTSEETQYF; DNA: TGTGCCAGCAGTTTGACTAGCGAAGAGACCCAGTACTTC
J: TRBJ2-7; size: NA; V: TRBV5-6; D: NA; CDR3: CASSVRGYEQYF; DNA: TGTGCCAGCAGCGTCAGGGGCTACGAGCAGTACTTC
J: TRBJ1-5; size: few; V: TRBV19; D: NA; CDR3: CASIDIAFTNQPQHF; DNA: TGTGCCAGTATAGACATTGCCTTCACTAATCAGCCCCAGCATTTT
J: TRBJ2-3; size: few; V: TRBV12-1; D: NA; CDR3: CASSSARGSSGNTDTQYF; DNA: TGTGCCAGCAGCTCGGCTAGGGGGAGTAGCGGGAACACAGATACGCAGTATTTT
J: TRBJ2-1; size: NA; V: TRBV4-3; D: TRBD2; CDR3: CASSPRPRTSGSYYNEQFF; DNA: TGCGCCAGCAGCCCGCGCCCCAGGACTAGCGGGAGTTATTACAATGAGCAGTTCTTC
J: TRBJ2-3; size: NA; V: TRBV5-1; D: NA; CDR3: CASSPLTSTDTQYF; DNA: TGCGCCAGCAGCCCTCTTACTAGCACAGATACGCAGTATTTT
J: TRBJ2-7; size: NA; V: TRBV29-1; D: NA; CDR3: CSVTGPGEQYF; DNA: TGCAGCGTGACAGGTCCGGGAGAGCAGTACTTC
J: TRBJ2-3; size: once; V: TRBV2; D: NA; CDR3: CASKYSGTSTDTQYF; DNA: TGTGCCAGCAAATATAGCGGAACTAGCACAGATACGCAGTATTTT
J: TRBJ2-3; size: once; V: TRBV5-1; D: NA; CDR3: CASSLDMAFTDTQYF; DNA: TGCGCCAGCAGCTTGGACATGGCATTCACAGATACGCAGTATTTT
J: TRBJ2-7; size: NA; V: TRBV7-9; D: TRBD2; CDR3: CASSSPPGLAYEQYF; DNA: TGTGCCAGCAGTTCACCCCCGGGACTAGCGTACGAGCAGTACTTC
J: TRBJ2-3; size: NA; V: TRBV7-6; D: NA; CDR3: CASSPGGAPVTQYF; DNA: TGTGCCAGCAGCCCTGGGGGGGCCCCCGTTACGCAGTATTTT
J: TRBJ2-3; size: NA; V: TRBV24-1; D: TRBD1; CDR3: CATSDPQGATDTQYF; DNA: TGTGCCACCAGTGATCCACAGGGGGCCACAGATACGCAGTATTTT
J: TRBJ2-7; size: NA; V: TRBV5-4; D: TRBD1; CDR3: CASSQQGATYEQYF; DNA: TGTGCCAGCAGCCAACAGGGGGCGACCTACGAGCAGTACTTC
J: TRBJ2-1; size: NA; V: TRBV6-1; D: NA; CDR3: CASSEAGHAYNEQFF; DNA: TGTGCCAGCAGTGAAGCCGGACATGCCTACAATGAGCAGTTCTTC
J: TRBJ2-1; size: few; V: TRBV13; D: TRBD2; CDR3: CASSPTGTSGHQEQFF; DNA: TGTGCCAGCAGTCCAACCGGGACTAGCGGCCACCAAGAGCAGTTCTTC
J: TRBJ1-5; size: few; V: TRBV19; D: TRBD1; CDR3: CASSMRQGKRQPQHF; DNA: TGTGCCAGTAGTATGAGACAGGGGAAGAGACAGCCCCAGCATTTT
J: TRBJ2-7; size: NA; V: TRBV5-4; D: TRBD1; CDR3: CASSSGQGRNEQYF; DNA: TGTGCCAGCAGCAGTGGACAGGGGCGGAACGAGCAGTACTTC
J: TRBJ2-1; size: NA; V: TRBV5-1; D: TRBD2; CDR3: CASSLASGKGYNEQFF; DNA: TGCGCCAGCAGCTTGGCTAGCGGGAAGGGCTACAATGAGCAGTTCTTC
J: TRBJ2-7; size: once; V: TRBV5-3; D: NA; CDR3: CARSSNRDFIYEQYF; DNA: TGTGCCAGAAGCTCGAACCGGGACTTCATCTACGAGCAGTACTTC
J: TRBJ2-2; size: NA; V: TRBV9; D: TRBD2; CDR3: CASSGGTSGSWELFF; DNA: TGTGCCAGCAGCGGAGGGACTAGCGGGAGTTGGGAGCTGTTTTTT
J: TRBJ2-7; size: NA; V: TRBV18; D: NA; CDR3: CASSPPRLGGYEQYF; DNA: TGTGCCAGCTCACCACCGAGACTCGGAGGTTACGAGCAGTACTTC
J: TRBJ2-1; size: NA; V: TRBV5-1; D: NA; CDR3: CASSLDSGPHNEQFF; DNA: TGCGCCAGCAGCTTGGACAGCGGTCCTCACAATGAGCAGTTCTTC
J: TRBJ1-1; size: NA; V: TRBV7-9; D: NA; CDR3: CASSRSGVGMNTEAFF; DNA: TGTGCCAGCAGCCGCTCAGGGGTGGGAATGAACACTGAAGCTTTCTTT
J: TRBJ2-3; size: NA; V: TRBV27; D: NA; CDR3: CASSFGLSTDTQYF; DNA: TGTGCCAGCAGTTTCGGACTATCCACAGATACGCAGTATTTT
J: TRBJ2-1; size: few; V: TRBV27; D: TRBD2; CDR3: CASSLGGLAGIEQFF; DNA: TGTGCCAGCAGTTTGGGGGGACTAGCGGGAATTGAGCAGTTCTTC
J: TRBJ2-2; size: NA; V: TRBV5-5; D: TRBD1; CDR3: CASSGDLTGAPGELFF; DNA: TGTGCCAGCAGCGGAGACCTTACAGGGGCTCCCGGGGAGCTGTTTTTT
J: TRBJ2-1; size: NA; V: TRBV27; D: TRBD1; CDR3: CASSRDRYNEQFF; DNA: TGTGCCAGCAGTAGGGACAGGTACAATGAGCAGTTCTTC
J: TRBJ2-5; size: NA; V: TRBV5-1; D: NA; CDR3: CASSLKRETQYF; DNA: TGCGCCAGCAGTTTGAAGAGAGAGACCCAGTACTTC
J: TRBJ1-1; size: once; V: TRBV4-3; D: TRBD1; CDR3: CASSLGQGLRGTEAFF; DNA: TGCGCCAGCAGCCTTGGACAGGGGCTGCGGGGCACTGAAGCTTTCTTT
J: TRBJ1-5; size: NA; V: TRBV12-3/TRBV12-4; D: NA; CDR3: CASSFIGQPQHF; DNA: TGTGCCAGCAGTTTTATCGGGCAGCCCCAGCATTTT
J: TRBJ2-7; size: NA; V: TRBV11-1; D: TRBD2; CDR3: CASSLQPIAGAGEQYF; DNA: TGTGCCAGCAGCTTACAGCCGATAGCGGGAGCCGGTGAGCAGTACTTC
J: TRBJ2-7; size: NA; V: TRBV5-1; D: TRBD2; CDR3: CASSSSGRTYEQYF; DNA: TGCGCCAGCAGCTCTAGCGGGAGGACCTACGAGCAGTACTTC
J: TRBJ1-2; size: NA; V: TRBV3-1/TRBV3-2; D: NA; CDR3: CASSQLQGYGYTF; DNA: TGTGCCAGCAGCCAACTACAGGGCTATGGCTACACCTTC
J: TRBJ1-4; size: NA; V: TRBV19; D: NA; CDR3: CASSIGRVNEKLFF; DNA: TGTGCCAGTAGTATAGGCAGGGTGAATGAAAAACTGTTTTTT
J: TRBJ2-1; size: NA; V: TRBV11-3; D: TRBD2; CDR3: CASSTGLAGGEGNEQFF; DNA: TGTGCCAGCAGCACAGGACTAGCGGGAGGAGAGGGCAATGAGCAGTTCTTC
J: TRBJ2-2; size: NA; V: TRBV5-1; D: NA; CDR3: CASSLTQQGFSGLVGLANTGELFF; DNA: TGCGCCAGCAGCTTGACCCAACAGGGGTTCAGCGGGTTGGTGGGGCTAGCGAACACCGGGGAGCTGTTTTTT
J: TRBJ1-2; size: NA; V: TRBV5-1; D: TRBD1; CDR3: CASSLSTGTAYGYTF; DNA: TGCGCCAGCAGCCTCTCGACCGGGACAGCCTATGGCTACACCTTC
J: TRBJ2-7; size: NA; V: TRBV19; D: NA; CDR3: CASSTETESSEQYF; DNA: TGTGCCAGTAGTACAGAGACAGAATCTTCCGAGCAGTACTTC
J: TRBJ1-1; size: NA; V: TRBV5-4; D: NA; CDR3: CASSWGPGDTEAFF; DNA: TGTGCCAGCAGCTGGGGTCCGGGGGACACTGAAGCTTTCTTT